This T cell receptor beta chain emerged from a study of beta chain features in type 1 diabetes. The study, taken as a whole, reports: Using cDNA template may skew counts toward highly expressing activated cells. TCRB CDR3s were moderately but significantly shorter in Type 1 diabetes patients in all four CD4+ subsets.

The V gene end was trimmed by 5 bases and the J gene end by 3 bases; junction bases not matched to a gene: 3. This CDR3 region has 13 residues. Germline V gene data show CDR1 as SNHLY and CDR2 as FYNNEI. The sequenced template was cDNA made from the entire isolated RNA. This table comes from immunoSEQ multiplex PCR, and its TCRdb copy is limited to in-frame clones, with some not included. The sample holds more than 95,000 clones, roughly 17% seen once. This clone was picked up a small number of times. The target antigen is unknown. Sequencing was performed on central memory CD4+ T cells from blood. The chain joins TRBV2 to TRBJ2-5; 7 nucleotides agree with TRBD2. The clonotype comes from a young man with type 1 diabetes. In nucleotides, the CDR3 is TGTGCCAGCAGTATGGCGGGGGAAGAGACCCAGTACTTC. This encodes CASSMAGEETQYF.